One sample yielded the 8 T cell receptor beta chains listed below, sequenced in a study of patients and donors after allogeneic stem cell transplantation. From the RT-PCR reads, TCRdb called clonotypes with MiXCR, one entry per CDR3 protein. This sample yields approximately 220,000 distinct CDR3 sequences, of which 38% are seen a single time; under 14% belongs to the top ten. Sequencing used blood, either unsorted or a sorted T cell fraction (not recorded which). These receptors were collected from a human donor who was either an allogeneic HSCT recipient or a stem cell or donor lymphocyte infusion donor (not recorded which). It is not recorded whose cells these are; they may come from a transplant donor.

In its sample, this clonotype was seen many times. This chain links TRBV4-2 with TRBJ1-1; 7 bases match TRBD1. Germline CDR1 is LGHNA and CDR2 is YNFKEQ. The CDR3 spans 14 residues. With V trimmed by 4 bases and J by 1 base, 3 bases remained unmatched. The CDR3 coding sequence is TGTGCCAGCAGCCGAGACAGGGCGAACACTGAAGCTTTCTTT. It translates to CASSRDRANTEAFF.

This chain connects TRBV5-1 to TRBJ2-5; D might be TRBD1 (5 bases). The CDR3 has 12 amino acids. Germline V CDR1 and CDR2: SGHRS, YFSETQ. Trimming cost V 1 base and J 4 bases, with 5 bases left between them. The CDR3: CASSLQGETQYF. In DNA form, the CDR3 reads TGCGCCAGCAGCTTGCAGGGAGAGACCCAGTACTTC.

The chain combines TRBV20-1 with TRBJ1-1; no definite D call. CDR3 length: 10 amino acids. Germline V gene lookup returns CDR1 DFQATT and CDR2 SNEGSKA (reference sequence). The germline V and J ends were trimmed by 6 bases and 1 base, with 3 bases remaining between them. Written as DNA, the CDR3 is TGCAGTGCCAAGAACACTGAAGCTTTCTTT. Translating it yields CSAKNTEAFF.

This clonotype was observed a handful of times. The genes are TRBV12-3 or TRBV12-4 and TRBJ1-1, with TRBD1 as a possible D gene (5 bases). V was cut by 5 bases and J by 4 bases, with 11 bases left in between. The CDR3 contains 13 residues. For the CDR3, the DNA is TGTGCCAGCAGTCCCGAGGGGATCACTGAAGCTTTCTTT. Protein: CASSPEGITEAFF.

The chain links TRBV19 to TRBJ1-2, with TRBD1 identical over 8 bases. The V and J ends lost 6 bases and 4 bases, in that order; junction bases with no gene match: 4. The CDR3 loop spans 13 amino acids. The germline V gene encodes CDR1 LNHDA and CDR2 SQIVND (reference sequence). The CDR3 reads CASRSDRGYGYTF. DNA of the CDR3: TGTGCCAGTAGATCAGACAGGGGCTATGGCTACACCTTC.

The V and J genes are TRBV7-9 and TRBJ1-4, with 7 positions matching TRBD1. Germline V CDR1 and CDR2: SEHNR, FQNEAQ (reference sequence). The V segment lost 5 bases and the J segment 5 bases; nucleotides outside the gene matches: 14. The CDR3 is 17 amino acids. The CDR3 loop is CASSDPAETGLNEKLFF. In nucleotides, the CDR3 is TGTGCCAGCAGCGACCCCGCCGAGACAGGGCTAAATGAAAAACTGTTTTTT. The whole variable domain, remainder taken from reference TRBV7-9 and TRBJ1-4, is DTGVSQNPRHKITKRGQNVTFRCDPISEHNRLYWYRQTLGQGPEFLTYFQNEAQLEKSRLLSDRFSAERPKGSFSTLEIQRTEQGDSAMYLCASSDPAETGLNEKLFFGSGTQLSVL.

The chain uses TRBV4-1 and TRBJ1-5; D perhaps matches TRBD1 (6 bases). This CDR3 spans 16 amino acids. V was cut by 2 bases and J by 6 bases, with 17 bases left in between. Germline CDR1 MGHRA, CDR2 YSYEKL. The CDR3 spells CASSQPVRGTSQPQHF. DNA of the CDR3: TGCGCCAGCAGCCAACCCGTCAGGGGAACAAGTCAGCCCCAGCATTTT.

The J gene is TRBJ2-7, the V gene TRBV30, with D possibly being TRBD1 or TRBD2 (5 bases each). The end of the DNA aligns better with TRBJ2-5, so the J call may be wrong. CDR1 is GTSNPN, CDR2 SVGIG, per germline (reference sequence). The length of the CDR3 is 11 residues. CDR3 region: CAWRLGQTQYF. CDR3 nucleotide sequence: TGTGCCTGGAGACTGGGACAGACCCAGTACTTC.